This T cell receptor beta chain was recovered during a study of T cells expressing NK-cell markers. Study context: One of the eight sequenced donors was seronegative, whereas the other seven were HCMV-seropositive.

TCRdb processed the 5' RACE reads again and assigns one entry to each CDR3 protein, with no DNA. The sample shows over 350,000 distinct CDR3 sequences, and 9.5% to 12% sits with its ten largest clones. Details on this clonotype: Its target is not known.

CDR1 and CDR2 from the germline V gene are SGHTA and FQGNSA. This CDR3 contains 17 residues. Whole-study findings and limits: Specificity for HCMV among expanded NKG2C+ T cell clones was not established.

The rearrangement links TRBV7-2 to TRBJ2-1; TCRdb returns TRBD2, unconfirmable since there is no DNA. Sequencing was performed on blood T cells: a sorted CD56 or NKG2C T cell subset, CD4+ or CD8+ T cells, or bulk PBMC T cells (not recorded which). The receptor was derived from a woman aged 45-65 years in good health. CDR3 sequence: CASSSNLGREGADEQFF.